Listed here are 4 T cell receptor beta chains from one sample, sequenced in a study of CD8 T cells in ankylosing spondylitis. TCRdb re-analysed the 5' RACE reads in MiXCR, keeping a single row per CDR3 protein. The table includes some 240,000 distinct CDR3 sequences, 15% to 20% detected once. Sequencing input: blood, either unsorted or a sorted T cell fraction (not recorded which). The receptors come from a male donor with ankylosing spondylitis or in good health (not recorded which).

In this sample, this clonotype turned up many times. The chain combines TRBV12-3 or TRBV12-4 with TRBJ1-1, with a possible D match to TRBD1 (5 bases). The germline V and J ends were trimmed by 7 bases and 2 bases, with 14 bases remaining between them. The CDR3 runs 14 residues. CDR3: CASTSQRGNTEAFF. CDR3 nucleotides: TGTGCCAGCACCTCGCAGAGGGGAAACACTGAAGCTTTCTTT.

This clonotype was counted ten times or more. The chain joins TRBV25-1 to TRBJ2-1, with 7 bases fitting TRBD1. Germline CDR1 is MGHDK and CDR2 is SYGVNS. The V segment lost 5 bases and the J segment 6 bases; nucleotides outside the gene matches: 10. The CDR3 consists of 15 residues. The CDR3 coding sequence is TGTGCCAGCAGTTATCTTTCACAGGGGATCAATGAGCAGTTCTTC. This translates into CASSYLSQGINEQFF.

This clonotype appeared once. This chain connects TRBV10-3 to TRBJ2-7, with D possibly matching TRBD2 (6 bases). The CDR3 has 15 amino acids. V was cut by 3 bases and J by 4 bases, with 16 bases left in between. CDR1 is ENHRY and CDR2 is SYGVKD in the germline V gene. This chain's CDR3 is CAISDYEGGLYEQYF. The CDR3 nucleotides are TGTGCCATCAGTGATTATGAGGGAGGCTTGTACGAGCAGTACTTC.

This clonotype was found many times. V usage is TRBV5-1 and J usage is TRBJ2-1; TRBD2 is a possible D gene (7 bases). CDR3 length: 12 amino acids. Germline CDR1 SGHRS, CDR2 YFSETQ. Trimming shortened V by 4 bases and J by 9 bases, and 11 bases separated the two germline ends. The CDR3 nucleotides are TGCGCCAGCAGCCTGAGGGGGGGTGAGCAGTTCTTC. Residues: CASSLRGGEQFF.